This T cell receptor beta chain was recovered during a study of shared clonotypes between healthy human individuals. Study outcomes and limitations: The study found about 5.1% of naive CD4 clonotypes shared across several donors.

The protocol was immunoSEQ multiplex PCR, while the TCRdb copy is restricted to in-frame clones and leaves out a portion. The table includes 2 million to 3 million clones, roughly 92% detected once. Comments on this clone: Its antigen remains unknown.

Subsets obtained from CD4+ cells comprised CD45RA+ naive and CD45RA-negative memory cells. Source material: naive CD4+ T cells sorted from blood. Subset denoted: CD45RA+ positively selected. The TCR originated in a man aged 18 to 30 in good health.

The CDR3 DNA is TGTGCCAGCAGTTTATCAATCAGTGCAACTAATGAAAAACTGTTTTTT. Amino acid sequence: CASSLSISATNEKLFF. The chain employs TRBV27 and TRBJ1-4; no definite D call. Germline V CDR1 and CDR2: MNHEY, SMNVEV (reference sequence). Between the trimmed V and J ends, which lost 0 bases and 0 bases, there was a span of 8 bases. This CDR3 comprises 16 residues.